This T cell receptor beta chain stems from a study of cytomegalovirus exposure and HLA in healthy donors. Vbeta (60) and Jbeta (13) primers were used in the PCR. Produced via immunoSEQ multiplex PCR; TCRdb's table is partial and in-frame only. The table includes 63,000 or so clones, approximately 77% detected once. The V gene lost 6 bases and the J gene lost 1 base, with 11 bases spanning the gap. CDR1 is LNHDA and CDR2 is SQIVND in the germline V gene (reference sequence). The CDR3 is 14 amino acids. The sequence was obtained from a woman aged 25 to 39 in good health and CMV-seropositive. This sequence joins TRBV19 and TRBJ2-3; a weak D match, TRBD2 (6 bases). The material sequenced was PBMCs. CDR3 sequence reads: CASSTGVGTDTQYF. In nucleotides, the CDR3 is TGTGCCAGTAGCACGGGAGTTGGCACAGATACGCAGTATTTT.